This T cell receptor beta chain stems from a study of blood T cell repertoires in COVID-19. Study-level background: Specimens from acute and convalescent COVID-19 originated in the United States, Italy and Spain. Sample material is recorded as cDNA or gDNA derived from T cells, B-cell-depleted T cells, or PBMCs.

The method was immunoSEQ multiplex PCR; TCRdb's version includes in-frame clones alone and lacks a portion of them. The sample has 220,000 or so clones; 80% to 90% are singletons. The CDR3 is 12 amino acids. Input material: peripheral blood. The chain links TRBV1 to TRBJ1-6; whether TRBD1, the table's D call, matches the DNA was not checked. TRBV1 is shown as a pseudogene. The sequence derives from a young man with active or convalescent COVID-19. DNA for the CDR3: TGCACCAGCAGACAGACAGGGTCGGCCCTCCACTTT. Residues: CTSRQTGSALHF.